Listed below are T cell receptor beta chains from one sample, sequenced in a study of T-cell memory formation after mild COVID-19. Using its own MiXCR run on the 5' RACE reads, TCRdb lists one record per CDR3 protein. The sample holds 80,000 to 130,000 distinct CDR3 sequences, 11% seen once. The sample comprised PBMCs or a T cell subset sorted from them (not recorded which). The receptor set was obtained from a man between 18 and 35 years old who had mild COVID-19 (a few samples of this study predate the infection). Cell type and time point are not known. CDR3s include the opening cysteine and the closing phenylalanine or tryptophan. The D gene is left open where the match is weak. Not every row has a clone size; where given, it reads once, few, many or a size class.

V gene	clone size	D gene	J gene	CDR3 protein	CDR3 DNA
TRBV5-1	-	-	TRBJ2-1	CASSLTRPRGRSYNEQFF	TGCGCCAGCAGCTTGACGAGACCCAGGGGACGATCCTACAATGAGCAGTTCTTC
TRBV5-1	few	TRBD2	TRBJ2-1	CASSLGLAGPGPYNEQFF	TGCGCCAGCAGCTTGGGACTAGCGGGTCCGGGCCCCTACAATGAGCAGTTCTTC
TRBV5-1	-	TRBD2	TRBJ2-1	CASSTAGGSYNEQFF	TGCGCCAGCAGCACAGCGGGGGGGTCCTACAATGAGCAGTTCTTC
TRBV10-3	-	-	TRBJ2-5	CAISDPLGKTQYF	TGTGCCATCAGTGACCCCCTAGGGAAGACCCAGTACTTC
TRBV7-9	-	-	TRBJ2-3	CASSLGHGPPVMDTQYF	TGTGCCAGCAGCTTAGGACACGGGCCCCCTGTTATGGATACGCAGTATTTT
TRBV7-9	-	TRBD1	TRBJ1-1	CASRRTGGTEAFF	TGTGCCAGCAGACGGACAGGGGGCACTGAAGCTTTCTTT
TRBV5-6	-	-	TRBJ1-1	CASSLYVGVNTEAFF	TGTGCCAGCAGCTTGTATGTCGGAGTGAACACTGAAGCTTTCTTT
TRBV4-3	few	-	TRBJ2-3	CASSPGGVWGEDTQYF	TGCGCCAGCAGCCCAGGGGGGGTGTGGGGCGAAGATACGCAGTATTTT
TRBV6-2/TRBV6-3	-	-	TRBJ1-2	CASWYPGRYGYTF	TGTGCCAGCTGGTATCCGGGACGGTATGGCTACACCTTC
TRBV4-3	few	-	TRBJ1-2	CASSQDLADNYGYTF	TGCGCCAGCAGCCAAGATTTGGCAGATAACTATGGCTACACCTTC
TRBV6-5	few	TRBD2	TRBJ2-5	CASSFSGGTQYF	TGTGCCAGCAGTTTCAGCGGGGGGACCCAGTACTTC
TRBV19	few	-	TRBJ1-4	CASSIPRDPERANEKLFF	TGTGCCAGTAGTATACCCCGGGACCCCGAAAGGGCTAATGAAAAACTGTTTTTT
TRBV6-4	-	TRBD2	TRBJ2-1	CASSDGLENNEQFF	TGTGCCAGCAGTGACGGACTAGAAAACAATGAGCAGTTCTTC
TRBV27	few	TRBD1	TRBJ1-2	CASRRTTGANYGYTF	TGTGCCAGCAGACGAACCACAGGGGCTAACTATGGCTACACCTTC
TRBV4-1	few	TRBD1	TRBJ1-1	CASSQDRDRYTEAFF	TGCGCCAGCAGCCAGGACCGGGACAGATACACTGAAGCTTTCTTT
TRBV7-6	many	-	TRBJ1-5	CASSGPTGPQHF	TGTGCCAGCAGTGGGCCTACAGGGCCCCAGCATTTT
TRBV6-2/TRBV6-3	many	-	TRBJ2-7	CASSYSGKSYEQYF	TGTGCCAGCAGTTACTCCGGCAAATCATACGAGCAGTACTTC
TRBV6-6	few	-	TRBJ1-4	CASSYSRGTDNEKLFF	TGTGCCAGCAGTTACTCGAGGGGGACGGATAATGAAAAACTGTTTTTT
TRBV7-6	few	TRBD1	TRBJ1-1	CASSWDRRTSNTEAFF	TGTGCCAGCAGCTGGGACAGACGAACCTCGAACACTGAAGCTTTCTTT
TRBV25-1	-	TRBD1	TRBJ2-2	CASSSTGVGELFF	TGTGCCAGCAGTAGCACAGGGGTCGGGGAGCTGTTTTTT
TRBV5-5	-	-	TRBJ1-1	CASSLRPYRGPNTEAFF	TGTGCCAGCAGCTTGCGCCCCTACCGGGGGCCGAACACTGAAGCTTTCTTT
TRBV6-2/TRBV6-3	-	-	TRBJ1-1	CASSYSVLLNTEAFF	TGTGCCAGCAGTTACTCGGTCCTTCTGAACACTGAAGCTTTCTTT
TRBV12-3/TRBV12-4	few	TRBD1	TRBJ1-1	CASSTRGRTMNTEAFF	TGTGCCAGCAGTACCAGGGGGCGAACGATGAACACTGAAGCTTTCTTT
TRBV7-2	-	-	TRBJ2-3	CASSLRLYTDTQYF	TGTGCCAGCAGCCTCCGACTGTACACAGATACGCAGTATTTT
TRBV6-1	few	TRBD1	TRBJ2-5	CASSLHPKDRRWKTQYF	TGTGCCAGCAGTCTCCACCCGAAGGACAGGCGGTGGAAGACCCAGTACTTC
TRBV19	-	TRBD1	TRBJ2-7	CASSQGAPSGQYF	TGTGCCAGTAGCCAGGGGGCTCCTTCAGGGCAGTACTTC
TRBV7-3	few	-	TRBJ2-1	CASINGGSTSPNEQFF	TGTGCCAGCATCAACGGAGGGAGTACTAGTCCCAATGAGCAGTTCTTC
TRBV7-9	many	TRBD2	TRBJ2-3	CASSPRGRGGADTQYF	TGTGCCAGCAGCCCCCGTGGGCGGGGGGGCGCAGATACGCAGTATTTT
TRBV6-2/TRBV6-3	few	-	TRBJ2-3	CASSSWRQPDTQYF	TGTGCCAGCAGTTCCTGGAGGCAACCAGATACGCAGTATTTT
TRBV5-1	-	TRBD2	TRBJ2-2	CASSSSGGAPGELFF	TGCGCCAGCAGCTCTAGCGGGGGGGCCCCCGGGGAGCTGTTTTTT
TRBV19	few	-	TRBJ2-7	CASSIGRGYEQYF	TGTGCCAGTAGTATAGGCAGGGGTTACGAGCAGTACTTC
TRBV5-1	few	-	TRBJ1-1	CASSLYTGSLNTEAFF	TGCGCCAGCAGCTTATATACAGGGTCGCTAAACACTGAAGCTTTCTTT
TRBV29-1	-	-	TRBJ1-1	CSGILLAEAFF	TGCAGCGGGATACTTTTGGCTGAAGCTTTCTTT
TRBV5-4	few	-	TRBJ2-7	CASSLWEVREQYF	TGTGCCAGCAGCTTGTGGGAGGTCAGGGAGCAGTACTTC
TRBV10-3	-	TRBD1	TRBJ1-1	CAISDSRTGVTEAFF	TGTGCCATCAGTGATTCCCGGACAGGGGTCACTGAAGCTTTCTTT
TRBV5-1	few	TRBD1	TRBJ2-7	CASSSLDRGLYEQYF	TGCGCCAGCAGCTCCCTGGACAGGGGACTCTACGAGCAGTACTTC
TRBV20-1	-	-	TRBJ1-1	CSAMGPGDTEAFF	TGCAGTGCTATGGGCCCGGGGGACACTGAAGCTTTCTTT
TRBV6-5	few	-	TRBJ2-6	CASSYFPGSGANVLTF	TGTGCCAGCAGTTACTTCCCGGGGTCTGGGGCCAACGTCCTGACTTTC
TRBV5-1	few	TRBD2	TRBJ2-5	CASSPIAGRDYQETQYF	TGCGCCAGCAGCCCCATAGCGGGGAGAGACTACCAAGAGACCCAGTACTTC
TRBV4-2	-	TRBD2	TRBJ2-5	CASSQDGLAGAEETQYF	TGTGCCAGCAGCCAAGATGGCCTAGCGGGGGCCGAAGAGACCCAGTACTTC
TRBV5-1	-	-	TRBJ1-1	CASSLIERRWDTEAFF	TGCGCCAGCAGCTTGATTGAAAGGAGGTGGGACACTGAAGCTTTCTTT
TRBV4-1	-	TRBD2	TRBJ2-2	CASSHPSGEGTGELFF	TGCGCCAGCAGCCACCCTAGCGGGGAGGGGACCGGGGAGCTGTTTTTT
TRBV4-1	few	-	TRBJ2-3	CASSQGPSQGNTQYF	TGCGCCAGCAGCCAAGGCCCCTCTCAGGGAAATACGCAGTATTTT
TRBV5-5	many	-	TRBJ2-7	CASSLDLGRPNEQYF	TGTGCCAGCAGCCTGGACTTGGGGCGACCGAATGAGCAGTACTTC
TRBV20-1	-	TRBD1	TRBJ2-4	CSARDPGQGVGNIQYF	TGCAGTGCTAGAGATCCAGGACAGGGTGTCGGAAACATTCAGTACTTC
TRBV12-3/TRBV12-4	few	TRBD1	TRBJ1-1	CASSQAFDRVRTEAFF	TGTGCCAGCAGTCAGGCTTTCGACAGGGTGAGGACTGAAGCTTTCTTT